The T cell receptor (beta chain) described here comes from a study of cytomegalovirus exposure and HLA in healthy donors (dated by TCRdb to about 2017). As for the study more broadly: An earlier analysis of 587 of the donors reported 250 to 350 Gb of sequence data and around 110 million unique TCR beta sequences obtained from some 170 million T cells. Roughly 300 gigabases of sequencing data and approximately 84 million unique TCR sequences were included in an early release covering roughly 700 HLA-typed donors. Among the roughly 400 genotyped donors, 81% belonged to the genetic ancestry cluster associated with self-reported Caucasian donors. The study was designed to test whether signatures of past pathogen exposure could be identified by cataloging public T cell receptors. The study used immunosequencing to profile the T cell repertoires of 670 or so subjects and linked those repertoires to cytomegalovirus serostatus. Along with the roughly 670-subject first cohort, a separate validation cohort of over a hundred different subjects was used. To predict cytomegalovirus infection status, the study brought together high-throughput TCR immunosequencing, statistical association of individual TCRs with disease status, and machine learning. To study patterns of TCR occurrence, a later analysis re-analyzed previously published TCR beta repertoires from hundreds of donors and added high-resolution HLA genotyping. Rather than using new phenotypic data, the later analysis identified candidate immune exposures from TCR beta sequences and from how often those sequences occurred across donors. An earlier analysis of around 580 of the donors used high-throughput TCR beta sequencing to judge whether each TCR beta V gene segment behaved as functional or pseudogenic. Donor age, sex, ethnicity and CMV serostatus were collected together with the repertoire data. Genome-wide SNP genotypes for about three fifths of the roughly 670 donors were used in a later genetic analysis, which treated that subset as a discovery cohort. All discovery cohort repertoires had been generated on a single sequencing platform. Both class I and class II loci were covered by HLA typing, at four-digit resolution. Typing coverage varied by locus: roughly 620-640 donors for A, B, C, DRB1 and DQB1; approximately 500 for DQA1; 606 for DPA1; approximately 490 for DPB1. Roughly 5 DR-DQ haplotypes were handled as single units for association and clustering because linkage in the cohort was strong. Among over 350 genotyped donors of the cohort, an average of around 240,000 unique TCR beta nucleotide sequences were sequenced per donor, around 18% of them non-productive.

The cohort consisted of 650 to 850 healthy bone marrow donors. At the time of sampling, all cohort members were nominally healthy, though unrecorded immune exposures were likely present. The donor was CMV seronegative and was included in the group of under 450 seronegative cohort members. Every donor gave a peripheral blood sample, and the peripheral blood mononuclear cells from that sample were used for TCR beta sequencing. The Qiagen DNeasy Blood Extraction Kit was used to extract genomic DNA from the blood cell samples. CDR1 is given as ENHRY and CDR2 as SYGVKD, both from the germline V gene. The CDR3 numbers 17 residues from cysteine through phenylalanine. Only the CDR3 DNA stays, 51 bases, in frame from base 1. For this chain, trimming is 6 bases at the V end and 2 bases at the J end, and the number of junction bases without a gene match is 15. Overall study results and their limits: Compared with equally common non-associated chains, HLA-associated TCR beta chains in a later analysis were more clonally expanded and had lower generation probabilities. Assigning TCR associations to individual alleles was difficult when HLA alleles, especially DR and DQ, strongly co-occurred. Across donors, most TCR sequences were observed very rarely, whereas some public TCRs were present in many individuals. Cytomegalovirus status was reported to be diagnosed by the classifier with high specificity and sensitivity in both the original and validation cohorts. CMV serostatus was the only immune exposure information available for the cohort. The earlier analysis of approximately 540 of the donors excluded 15 to 20 rarely observed V segments, including chromosome 9 orphons, because counts were too low. Because the 87-base-pair reads could not distinguish some IMGT-functional V segments, including TRBV6-2 and TRBV6-3, those segments were excluded. A later analysis reported that several top co-occurrence clusters appeared linked to parvovirus B19, influenza, CMV and Epstein-Barr virus. Compared with the approximately 600-donor mean, donors in an Asian-associated ancestry cluster had fewer N-insertions in productive TCRs, according to a later genetic analysis. A later genetic analysis associated a missense DCLRE1C variant with V-gene and J-gene trimming of TCR beta chains, and an independent cohort replicated the association. In this cohort, only TCR beta chains were sequenced, and detectable features were limited by the absence of alpha or paired-chain data. Specific HLA alleles were associated with about 17,000 TCR beta sequences at a false discovery rate of 0.05 in a later analysis. The authors suggested that the approach could potentially be extended to other disease states and immunological phenotypes. Broadly in line with IMGT annotations, most TCR beta V segments showed up in productive rearrangements about 87% or about 30% of the time in an earlier analysis of around 550 of the donors. Most CMV-associated TCR beta chains appeared to be HLA-restricted in a later analysis, and the HLA associations seemed to be driven largely by CMV exposure. HLA typing was unavailable for some donors at each locus, so association tests used only the typed subset. In the study, approximately 150 TCR beta chains were listed as associated with cytomegalovirus. A further reported finding was that TCR beta sequences accurately predicted the HLA-A and HLA-B alleles for most subjects in the first cohort. A group of highly shared sequence variants was considered likely to be a technical artifact of the sequencing pipeline. Presence/absence analyses assumed roughly uniform sequencing depth across donors, an assumption that may not hold. A later analysis found that TCR association rates varied across HLA loci, with DRB1 alleles showing the most associated TCRs and HLA-C alleles the fewest. In vitro tests confirmed that a few of the cytomegalovirus-associated TCR beta chains recognize cytomegalovirus antigens. Linkage disequilibrium might explain the correlated functional status among segregating V segments, but an unknown experimental factor could not be ruled out.

Concerning this clone: Its recognized antigen is unknown. Nothing much larger sits one base from this clone, and base qualities are not available.

Receptors were amplified or captured by the immunoSEQ multiplex PCR assay. The multiplex PCR relied on a mix of 60 forward primers for TCR Vbeta segments and 13 reverse primers for TCR Jbeta segments. Amplification of the CDR3 region of rearranged TCR beta genes was performed with a multiplex PCR assay on genomic DNA. The Illumina HiSeq System was used to sequence the amplified TCR beta libraries as 87-base-pair reads. On the authors' methods: Across the 700 or so repertoires, a later analysis counted about 81 million unique TCR beta chains, 9.5 million to 12 million of which were shared by at least two donors. A nearest-neighbor algorithm error-corrected the raw reads and collapsed the reads into unique sequences, merging closely related sequences to remove PCR and sequencing errors. Alignment of CDR3 sequences to IMGT reference sequences was used to assign V, D and J gene segments. Each retained sequence needed at least a six-nucleotide match to both a V gene segment and a J gene segment. A rearrangement was called productive if the CDR3 had no stop codons and remained in frame with V and J, and every other rearrangement was called non-productive. CDR3 was defined according to IMGT convention as the region running from the second conserved V-encoded cysteine to the conserved J-encoded phenylalanine. In an earlier analysis of 550 to 650 of the donors, sequences lacking an unambiguous match to a single V gene segment were excluded. In an earlier analysis of 587 of the donors, V segments were called functional above 56.7% productive rearrangements and were called segregating when the between-donor standard deviation exceeded 5%. To diagnose cytomegalovirus status from the catalog of TCR beta chain sequences, a statistical classification framework was built. A later analysis assigned V and J genes by comparing TCR nucleotide sequences with IMGT/GENE-DB human TR gene sequences. In a later analysis, CDR3 sequences and most-parsimonious VDJ recombination scenarios were assigned using the TCRdist pipeline. A later analysis defined each TCR beta chain by its CDR3 amino acid sequence plus V-gene family, and excluded reads lacking a unique V-gene family. To address suspected cross-contamination and a sequencing artifact, a later analysis removed approximately 600 highly shared, low-generation-probability nucleotide sequences. In a later analysis, a clonal expansion index was calculated for each public chain from normalized within-repertoire ranks of inferred template counts. A later analysis computed generation probabilities with a VDJ recombination model fitted to out-of-frame rearrangements, and checked the results against IGoR. In a later analysis, TCR-TCR, TCR-HLA and TCR-CMV co-occurrence was scored with hypergeometric tests, and a repertoire-size bias correction was applied to TCR pairs. A later analysis estimated false discovery rates by permuting HLA or CMV assignments 20 times. In a later analysis, co-occurring TCRs were grouped with DBSCAN, and TCRdist sequence similarity was added when clustering was performed within HLA-allele-positive subsets. Repertoires with fewer than 30,000 or more than 120,000 public chains, plus five repertoires with anomalous nucleotide sharing, were excluded from co-occurrence clustering. The source is immuneACCESS, and TCRdb retained only in-frame sequences with V and J called. Part of the clones is not carried over; for the studies checked, unresolved V genes explain less than half of this, and the remainder is unexplained. The D gene and trimming were derived from the DNA, and the V and J assignments and clone size from that table. The sample profile shows about 200,000 clones; around 75% of them were found once. The ten biggest clones cover less than 2% of the sample.

Sample: PBMCs. This clonotype was obtained from a woman in her thirties in good health and CMV-seronegative. The chain is encoded by TRBV10-3 joined to TRBJ2-7, with 8 bases matching TRBD1. The nucleotide sequence is given as TGTGCCATCAGGAGTGGTTCGGGCAGGGGGCCGGCCTACGAGCAGTACTTC. Translated, it gives CAIRSGSGRGPAYEQYF.